The 6 T cell receptor beta chains in this list originate from one sample, sequenced in a study of cytomegalovirus exposure and HLA in healthy donors. Vbeta (60) and Jbeta (13) primers were used in the PCR. Generated by immunoSEQ multiplex PCR, the TCRdb table keeps only in-frame clones and is missing some. The table shows under 150,000 clones, with just under 80% occurring only once. Sample: PBMCs. The origin of the receptors is a woman aged 35 to 49 in good health and CMV-seronegative.

The chain couples TRBV29-1 to TRBJ1-4; D unresolved. The CDR3 is 12 amino acids. CDR1 SQVTM and CDR2 ANQGSEA come from the germline V gene. The CDR3 nucleotides read TGCGGAGGAGGGAAGGCTAATGAAAAACTGTTTTTT. Protein: CGGGKANEKLFF.

The rearrangement links TRBV28 to TRBJ2-7; maybe TRBD2 (6 bases). V lost 6 bases and J lost 2, with 11 bases in between. CDR1 is MDHEN and CDR2 is SYDVKM in the germline V gene. The CDR3 is made up of 13 amino acids. CDR3 nucleotides: TGTGCCAGCAGCTCGGGACTCACCTACGAGCAGTACTTC. Translating gives CASSSGLTYEQYF.

For the CDR3, the DNA is TGTGCCAGCAGCCCCGAGGAAGCGGGGAGCACAGATACGCAGTATTTT. This codes for CASSPEEAGSTDTQYF. The chain carries TRBV28 and TRBJ2-3; 7 bases align to TRBD2. J gave up 0 bases and V 6 bases, and 9 bases lay outside the gene matches. The CDR3 runs 16 residues. The V gene's germline CDR1 is MDHEN and CDR2 SYDVKM.

This clone was seen more than once but under ten times. The V and J genes are TRBV25-1 and TRBJ2-6; 7 bases fit TRBD1. CDR1 MGHDK and CDR2 SYGVNS come from the germline V gene. The junction had 13 bases not matched to a gene; V was cut back by 8 bases and J by 0 bases. This CDR3 spans 18 amino acids. Here the CDR3 DNA reads TGTGCCAGCGGCACGACAGGGACGGGTCTCTCTGGGGCCAACGTCCTGACTTTC. This sequence encodes CASGTTGTGLSGANVLTF.

The V gene is TRBV7-3, the J gene TRBJ2-3; 9 nucleotides line up with TRBD1. The CDR3 extends over 17 amino acids. The V gene end was trimmed by 5 bases and the J gene end by 2 bases; junction bases not matched to a gene: 11. Germline values: CDR1 SGHTA, CDR2 FQGTGA. DNA of the CDR3: TGTGCCAGCAGCCGTACGACCGGGACAGGGTACACAGATACGCAGTATTTT. Amino acid sequence: CASSRTTGTGYTDTQYF.

The V gene is TRBV5-6, the J gene TRBJ2-7, with D unclear. CDR1 is SGHDT, CDR2 YYEEEE, per germline. The V end lost 0 bases, the J end lost 2 bases, and 9 bases lay between the germline ends. CDR3 length: 14 residues. In DNA form, the CDR3 reads TGTGCCAGCAGCTTGGGCCTAAACCCCTACGAGCAGTACTTC. Protein product: CASSLGLNPYEQYF. Variable domain in full (rest from reference TRBV5-6 and TRBJ2-7): DAGVTQSPTHLIKTRGQQVTLRCSPKSGHDTVSWYQQALGQGPQFIFQYYEEEERQRGNFPDRFSGHQFPNYSSELNVNALLLGDSALYLCASSLGLNPYEQYFGPGTRLTVT.